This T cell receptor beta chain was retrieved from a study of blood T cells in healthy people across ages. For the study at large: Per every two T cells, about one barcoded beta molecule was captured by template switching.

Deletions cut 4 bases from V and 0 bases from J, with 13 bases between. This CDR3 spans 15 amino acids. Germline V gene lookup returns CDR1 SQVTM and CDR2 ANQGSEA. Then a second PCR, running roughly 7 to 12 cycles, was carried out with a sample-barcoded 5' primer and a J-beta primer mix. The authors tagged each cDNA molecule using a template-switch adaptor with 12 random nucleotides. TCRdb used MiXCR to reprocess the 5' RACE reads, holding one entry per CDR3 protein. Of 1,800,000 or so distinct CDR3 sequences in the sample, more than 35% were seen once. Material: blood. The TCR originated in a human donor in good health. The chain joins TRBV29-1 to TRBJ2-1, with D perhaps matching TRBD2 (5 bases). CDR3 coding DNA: TGCAGCGTTGTGGGTAGCGAGAGCTCCTACAATGAGCAGTTCTTC. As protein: CSVVGSESSYNEQFF.